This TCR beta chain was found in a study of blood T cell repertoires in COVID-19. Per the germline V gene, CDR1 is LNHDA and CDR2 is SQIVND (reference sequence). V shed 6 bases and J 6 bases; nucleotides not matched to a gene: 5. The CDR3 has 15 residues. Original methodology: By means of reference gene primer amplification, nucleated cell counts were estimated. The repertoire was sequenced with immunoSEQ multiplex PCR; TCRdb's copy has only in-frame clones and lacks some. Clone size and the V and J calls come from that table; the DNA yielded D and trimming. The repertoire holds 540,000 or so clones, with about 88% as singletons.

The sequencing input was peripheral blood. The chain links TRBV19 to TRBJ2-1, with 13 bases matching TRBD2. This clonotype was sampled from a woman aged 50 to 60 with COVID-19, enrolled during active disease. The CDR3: CASRKLAGGPNEQFF. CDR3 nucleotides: TGTGCCAGTAGGAAACTAGCGGGGGGGCCCAATGAGCAGTTCTTC.